Presented here are 23 T cell receptor beta chains from one specimen sequenced in a study of T cell responses to AZD1222 COVID-19 vaccine. The table came from immunoSEQ multiplex PCR; TCRdb's copy has only in-frame clones and leaves some out. Of approximately 150,000 clones listed, 94% are singletons. The sample consisted of peripheral blood, taken on day 0 of AZD1222 vaccination. Receptors were obtained from an adult in good health.

The sample holds one count of this clone. The rearrangement links TRBV4-2 to TRBJ1-4; a weak D match, TRBD1 (6 bases). The CDR3 is made up of 16 amino acids. The V end was cut by 4 bases, the J end by 8 bases, with 20 bases between. Germline lookup yields CDR1 LGHNA and CDR2 YNFKEQ. The DNA of the CDR3 is TGTGCCAGCAGCCTGCGAAGGGACATATTCGGGGAAAAACTGTTTTTT. This sequence encodes CASSLRRDIFGEKLFF.

The V gene is TRBV5-1, the J gene TRBJ2-3, with TRBD1 matching over 7 bases. The ends lost 4 bases at V and 4 bases at J; junction bases unmatched: 3. This CDR3 is 13 amino acids long. Germline values: CDR1 SGHRS, CDR2 YFSETQ. CDR3 amino acids: CASSLGTADTQYF. Written as DNA, the CDR3 is TGCGCCAGCAGCCTCGGGACAGCAGATACGCAGTATTTT. Full variable domain (outside the CDR3, taken from reference TRBV5-1 and TRBJ2-3): KAGVTQTPRYLIKTRGQQVTLSCSPISGHRSVSWYQQTPGQGLQFLFEYFSETQRNKGNFPGRFSGRQFSNSRSEMNVSTLELGDSALYLCASSLGTADTQYFGPGTRLTVL.

The chain is built from TRBV11-2 and TRBJ2-3, with D unclear. CDR1 and CDR2 (germline): SGHAT, FQNNGV. The CDR3 is 11 amino acids. The V end lost 5 bases, the J end lost 6 bases, and 6 bases lay between the germline ends. The CDR3 protein is CASSPPDTQYF. The CDR3 nucleotides read TGTGCCAGCAGCCCGCCGGATACGCAGTATTTT.

V gene TRBV13 combines with J gene TRBJ2-5; possibly TRBD1 for D (7 bases). Germline CDR1 and CDR2: PRHDT and FYEKMQ (reference sequence). V shed 3 bases and J shed 2 bases, with 10 bases lying between them. CDR3 length: 14 amino acids. CDR3: CASSLTGTQETQYF. The CDR3 DNA reads as TGTGCCAGCAGCTTGACAGGGACTCAAGAGACCCAGTACTTC.

This clone was detected once. The genes are TRBV28 and TRBJ2-7; 12 bases map to TRBD1. The V gene end was trimmed by 6 bases and the J gene end by 5 bases; junction bases not matched to a gene: 8. CDR3 length equals 15 residues. Looked up from germline, CDR1 is MDHEN and CDR2 is SYDVKM. CDR3 nucleotides: TGTGCCAGCAGCTCTTCCGGGACAGGGGGCCACGAGCAGTACGTC. It is translated as CASSSSGTGGHEQYV.

The rearrangement joins TRBV19 to TRBJ1-1; D gene ambiguous. V was cut by 3 bases and J by 2 bases, with 16 bases left in between. This CDR3 has 16 amino acids. CDR1 is LNHDA and CDR2 is SQIVND in the germline V gene (reference sequence). The CDR3 DNA sequence: TGTGCCAGTAGTATTGCCGGCATGGAATTAAACACTGAAGCTTTCTTT. Translating it yields CASSIAGMELNTEAFF.

The chain carries TRBV7-9 and TRBJ1-6, with D possibly TRBD1 on 6 matching bases. The length of the CDR3 is 14 residues. The V gene lost 3 bases and the J gene lost 14 bases, with 17 bases spanning the gap. Looked up from germline, CDR1 is SEHNR and CDR2 is FQNEAQ (reference sequence). CDR3 in DNA: TGTGCCAGCAGCTTCCGGGACATGGGCTCGTCCCTCCACTTT. This encodes CASSFRDMGSSLHF.

This clone turned up a few times. The chain joins TRBV29-1 to TRBJ2-3, with 8 nucleotides matching TRBD1. J was trimmed by 1 base and V by 7 bases; bases with no gene match: 10. Germline CDR1 reads SQVTM; CDR2 reads ANQGSEA. The CDR3 covers 15 residues. Written as DNA, the CDR3 is TGCAGCGCAGGGGGCCCTCCCGGGGGCACAGATACGCAGTATTTT. This gives the protein CSAGGPPGGTDTQYF.

The CDR3 spells CASIECTYEQYV. The DNA for the CDR3 is TGTGCCAGCATCGAGTGTACCTACGAGCAGTACGTC. The rearrangement uses TRBV6-4 and TRBJ2-7, with D unresolved. There are 12 residues in the CDR3. The V gene's germline CDR1 is MRHNA and CDR2 SNTAGT. The ends were cut back, 7 bases at V and 2 bases at J, with 9 bases in the middle.

This clone was observed many times. The chain has TRBV12-3 or TRBV12-4 and TRBJ1-2, with D uncertain. The V gene lost 5 bases and the J gene lost 6 bases, with 13 bases spanning the gap. The CDR3 has 13 amino acids. The chain's CDR3 is CASSPTTVHGYTF. DNA for the CDR3: TGTGCCAGCAGTCCCACCACAGTCCATGGCTACACCTTC.

The rearrangement links TRBV5-1 to TRBJ2-1; D is possibly TRBD1 (6 bases). The V gene's germline CDR1 is SGHRS and CDR2 YFSETQ. This CDR3 spans 14 amino acids. V gave up 4 bases and J gave up 7 bases, with 15 bases separating them. This CDR3 reads CASSSRSQGNEQFF. The CDR3 nucleotides are TGCGCCAGCAGCAGCAGGTCACAGGGAAATGAGCAGTTCTTC.

CDR3 in amino acids: CASSPRGGHYGYTF. Here the CDR3 DNA reads TGTGCCAGCAGCCCCCGTGGGGGGCACTATGGCTACACCTTC. V gene TRBV3-1 (or the pseudogene TRBV3-2) combines with J gene TRBJ1-2; a weak D match, TRBD1 (6 bases). The CDR3 has 14 residues. The ends were cut back, 4 bases at V and 3 bases at J, with 12 bases in the middle. Per the germline V gene, CDR1 is LGHDT and CDR2 is YNNKEL (reference sequence).

V is TRBV4-1 and J is TRBJ1-5; D gene ambiguous. V dropped 2 bases and J dropped 0 bases, with 14 bases sitting between them. CDR3 length: 17 residues. CDR1 is MGHRA and CDR2 is YSYEKL in the germline V gene. The CDR3 DNA reads TGCGCCAGCAGCCAACTTGGGCCACCGTATAGCAATCAGCCCCAGCATTTT. Its translation: CASSQLGPPYSNQPQHF.

CDR3 residues: CASKLGGRETQYF. The CDR3 nucleotides read TGTGCCAGCAAGTTGGGGGGCCGGGAGACCCAGTACTTC. This chain connects TRBV2 to TRBJ2-5; either TRBD1 or TRBD2 may fit D (6 bases each). CDR1 is SNHLY and CDR2 is FYNNEI in the germline V gene. This CDR3 is 13 amino acids long. Trimming pared 7 bases from V and 5 bases from J, leaving 14 bases between.

This chain joins TRBV6-1 and TRBJ1-4; D is uncertain. V lost 1 base, J lost 8 bases, and 5 bases lay in between. The CDR3 totals 12 residues. Germline V lookup: CDR1 MNHNS, CDR2 SASEGT. The DNA of the CDR3 is TGTGCCAGCAGTGAAGGGTGGGAAAAACTGTTTTTT. This encodes CASSEGWEKLFF.

The CDR3 loop is CSVLGLNTGELFF. The CDR3 DNA sequence: TGCAGCGTCCTGGGACTGAACACCGGGGAGCTGTTTTTT. The rearrangement uses TRBV29-1 and TRBJ2-2; a weak D match, TRBD2 (6 bases). Germline V gene data show CDR1 as SQVTM and CDR2 as ANQGSEA. The V gene lost 6 bases and the J gene lost 1 base, with 9 bases spanning the gap. The CDR3 covers 13 residues.

CDR3 bases: TGTGCCAGCACCCCGACAGACTCGCATGGCCCAGGTACGCAGTATTTT. Translating gives CASTPTDSHGPGTQYF. The rearrangement links TRBV3-1 (or the pseudogene TRBV3-2) to TRBJ2-3; tentatively, D is TRBD1 (5 bases). The CDR3 extends over 16 amino acids. Germline CDR1 LGHDT, CDR2 YNNKEL (reference sequence). Trimming cost V 7 bases and J 8 bases, with 25 bases left between them.

This chain joins TRBV5-1 and TRBJ2-1, with TRBD2 identical over 12 bases. CDR1 and CDR2 (germline): SGHRS, YFSETQ. Trimming removed 4 bases from V and 0 bases from J; junction bases left unmatched: 5. The CDR3 is made up of 17 amino acids. The CDR3 sequence: CASSRTSGAPSYNEQFF. The CDR3 coding sequence is TGCGCCAGCAGCCGGACTAGCGGGGCCCCCTCCTACAATGAGCAGTTCTTC.

The V call is TRBV29-1, the J call TRBJ1-1; D is perhaps TRBD1 (5 bases). The CDR3 length is 15 residues. V was trimmed by 6 bases and J by 3 bases, leaving 20 bases between them. Germline CDR1 reads SQVTM; CDR2 reads ANQGSEA. The CDR3 DNA sequence: TGCAGCGTCCGGGGGAGACTTCAATTGGACACTGAAGCTTTCTTT. Translated, it gives CSVRGRLQLDTEAFF.

The gene calls are TRBV5-8 and TRBJ2-3, with D perhaps given as TRBD1 or TRBD2 (5 bases each). Germline values: CDR1 SGHTS, CDR2 YDEGEE. This CDR3 is built from 14 residues. V lost 0 bases to trimming and J lost 0 bases, with 5 bases between them. The CDR3 spells CASSLGGSTDTQYF. The CDR3, as DNA: TGTGCCAGCAGCTTGGGGGGGAGCACAGATACGCAGTATTTT.

Turning to this clone: Other DNA sequences in this specimen translate into the identical CDR3. The chain's CDR3 is CASSDTGELFF. Here the CDR3 DNA reads TGTGCCAGCAGTGATACCGGGGAGCTGTTTTTT. V and J are TRBV28 and TRBJ2-2, with D hard to call. V was trimmed by 5 bases and J by 5 bases, leaving 3 bases between them. The CDR3 extends over 11 amino acids. Germline V CDR1 and CDR2: MDHEN, SYDVKM.

The table lists this clone with a few counts. The chain carries TRBV7-2 and TRBJ2-1; D unresolved. Between the trimmed V and J ends, which lost 5 bases and 8 bases, there was a span of 10 bases. The CDR3 spans 12 residues. Germline-derived CDR1 and CDR2 are SGHTA and FQGNSA. CDR3 nucleotide sequence: TGTGCCAGCAGCCCCTCGTGGGATGAGCAGTTCTTC. The encoded protein is CASSPSWDEQFF.

In this sample, this clone turned up once. The chain employs TRBV27 and TRBJ1-4, with no clear D. CDR3 size: 16 residues. Germline V gene lookup returns CDR1 MNHEY and CDR2 SMNVEV (reference sequence). With 5 bases removed from V and 8 bases from J, the gap between germline ends came to 21 bases. The CDR3 sequence is CASSPLVGGLWEKLFF. The DNA of the CDR3 is TGTGCCAGCAGTCCGTTAGTAGGAGGGCTTTGGGAAAAACTGTTTTTT.